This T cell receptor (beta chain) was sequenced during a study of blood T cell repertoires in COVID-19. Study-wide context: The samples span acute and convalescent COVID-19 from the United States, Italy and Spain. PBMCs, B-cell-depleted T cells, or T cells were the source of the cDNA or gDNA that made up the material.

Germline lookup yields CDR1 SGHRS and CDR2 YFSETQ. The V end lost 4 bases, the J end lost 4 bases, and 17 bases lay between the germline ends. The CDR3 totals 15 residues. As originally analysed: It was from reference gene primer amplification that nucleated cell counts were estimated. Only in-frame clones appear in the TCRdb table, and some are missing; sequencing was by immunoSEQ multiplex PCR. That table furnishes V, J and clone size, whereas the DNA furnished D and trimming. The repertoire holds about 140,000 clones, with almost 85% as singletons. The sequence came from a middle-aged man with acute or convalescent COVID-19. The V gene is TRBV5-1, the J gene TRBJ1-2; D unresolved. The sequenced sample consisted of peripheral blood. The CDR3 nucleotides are TGCGCCAGCAGCGCTACTTCGCGAAGTTTCTATGGCTACACCTTC. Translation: CASSATSRSFYGYTF.